The 12 T cell receptor beta chains reported below all come from one sample, sequenced in a study of blood T cell repertoires in COVID-19. The repertoire was sequenced with immunoSEQ multiplex PCR; TCRdb's copy has only in-frame clones and lacks some. In the table there are 200,000 to 250,000 clones, around four fifths of which are singletons. The sequenced sample consisted of peripheral blood. These TCRs come from an elderly woman with active or convalescent COVID-19.

CDR3 loop: CASSSWGSGSSDTQYF. In DNA form, the CDR3 reads TGTGCCAGCAGCTCCTGGGGTAGCGGGAGCTCAGATACGCAGTATTTT. The chain has TRBV7-3 and TRBJ2-3, with 9 bases aligning to TRBD2. The CDR3 loop spans 16 amino acids. CDR1 is SGHTA and CDR2 is FQGTGA in the germline V gene. Losses at the gene ends were 4 bases for V and 4 bases for J; bases not matched to a gene: 9. Together with reference TRBV7-3 and TRBJ2-3, the CDR3 gives the full variable domain: GAGVSQTPSNKVTEKGKYVELRCDPISGHTALYWYRQSLGQGPEFLIYFQGTGAADDSGLPNDRFFAVRPEGSVSTLKIQRTERGDSAVYLCASSSWGSGSSDTQYFGPGTRLTVL.

V is TRBV5-1 and J is TRBJ2-7; D is perhaps TRBD1 (6 bases). CDR1 and CDR2 from the germline V gene are SGHRS and YFSETQ. V was clipped by 1 base and J by 5 bases, with 13 bases between them. This CDR3 comprises 14 residues. DNA of the CDR3: TGCGCCAGCAGCTTGCCAGGGGCGGCTAACGAGCAGTACTTC. Amino acids: CASSLPGAANEQYF. The whole variable domain, remainder taken from reference TRBV5-1 and TRBJ2-7, is KAGVTQTPRYLIKTRGQQVTLSCSPISGHRSVSWYQQTPGQGLQFLFEYFSETQRNKGNFPGRFSGRQFSNSRSEMNVSTLELGDSALYLCASSLPGAANEQYFGPGTRLTVT.

A few counts support this clone. The V and J genes are TRBV9 and TRBJ2-2, with a tentative D call TRBD1 (6 bases). The germline V gene encodes CDR1 SGDLS and CDR2 YYNGEE. CDR3 length: 13 amino acids. V was pared by 4 bases and J by 4 bases, with 8 bases between. CDR3 residues: CASSTQGTGELFF. CDR3 coding DNA: TGTGCCAGCAGCACACAGGGCACCGGGGAGCTGTTTTTT.

CDR3 sequence reads: CASSHHRGSGSYNEQFF. Here the CDR3 DNA reads TGCGCCAGCAGCCACCATCGGGGGTCGGGGTCCTACAATGAGCAGTTCTTC. The chain links TRBV4-1 to TRBJ2-1, with a weak D call TRBD2 (6 bases). This CDR3 is built from 17 residues. The germline gives CDR1 MGHRA, CDR2 YSYEKL. V was pared by 3 bases and J by 1 base, with 16 bases between.

The V gene is TRBV21-1, the J gene TRBJ2-6; the DNA was not compared with TRBD1, the D call given in the table. TRBV21-1 is flagged as a pseudogene. This CDR3 contains 16 residues. CDR3 bases: TGTGCCAGCAGTCCAGGGTACAGCTCTGGGGCCAACGTCCTGACTTTC. Protein: CASSPGYSSGANVLTF.

V gene TRBV18 combines with J gene TRBJ2-1; TRBD1 matches 9 bases. Germline V gene sequence: CDR1 KGHSH, CDR2 LQKENI. The CDR3 loop spans 18 amino acids. V shed 3 bases, J shed 8 bases, and the junction held 17 bases outside the gene matches. CDR3 sequence: CASSPIEGNRGRVDEQFF. Here the CDR3 DNA reads TGTGCCAGCTCACCGATTGAGGGGAACAGGGGGCGCGTGGATGAGCAGTTCTTC.

The genes are TRBV27 and TRBJ1-4; the match to TRBD1 covers 10 bases. Losses at the gene ends were 3 bases for V and 0 bases for J; bases not matched to a gene: 7. CDR1 is MNHEY, CDR2 SMNVEV, per germline (reference sequence). This CDR3 is built from 18 residues. The CDR3 spells CASSFRTGGAATNEKLFF. Written as DNA, the CDR3 is TGTGCCAGCAGTTTCCGGACAGGGGGGGCCGCAACTAATGAAAAACTGTTTTTT.

The chain links TRBV7-2 to TRBJ1-2; 7 positions match TRBD1. The ends lost 3 bases at V and 7 bases at J; junction bases unmatched: 5. CDR3 length equals 13 residues. Germline V gene data show CDR1 as SGHTA and CDR2 as FQGNSA. CDR3 in amino acids: CASSLNNRGGYTF. Here the CDR3 DNA reads TGTGCCAGCAGCTTGAATAACAGGGGTGGCTACACCTTC.

This sequence joins TRBV6-5 and TRBJ1-2; TRBD1 is a possible D gene (6 bases). Trimming removed 8 bases at V and 7 bases at J, with 14 bases between. The germline CDR1 and CDR2 sequences are MNHEY and SVGAGI. This CDR3 region has 12 residues. CDR3 sequence (DNA): TGTGCCAGCCTTCAATTCAGGGGTGGCTACACCTTC. Translated, it gives CASLQFRGGYTF.

The V call is TRBV24-1, the J call TRBJ2-3; 9 nucleotides align to TRBD2. Per the germline V gene, CDR1 is KGHDR and CDR2 is SFDVKD. The CDR3 extends over 15 amino acids. J gave up 2 bases and V 5 bases, and 4 bases lay outside the gene matches. In DNA, the CDR3 is TGTGCCACCAGTGCAGCGGGGGGAAACACAGATACGCAGTATTTT. Encoded protein: CATSAAGGNTDTQYF.

The chain employs TRBV5-4 and TRBJ2-1, with 8 bases aligning to TRBD1. V shed 4 bases, J shed 2 bases, and the junction held 8 bases outside the gene matches. Germline lookup yields CDR1 SGHNT and CDR2 YYREEE (reference sequence). The CDR3 covers 16 residues. CDR3 in DNA: TGTGCCAGCAGCCCGTCCCAGGGGGCGGCCTACAATGAGCAGTTCTTC. It encodes CASSPSQGAAYNEQFF.

The V call is TRBV4-1, the J call TRBJ2-3, with D perhaps matching TRBD2 (7 bases). Germline V gene sequence: CDR1 MGHRA, CDR2 YSYEKL. The CDR3 is 15 amino acids. Trimming cost V 4 bases and J 6 bases, with 17 bases left between them. CDR3 sequence reads: CASSPGRGAGDTQYF. CDR3 bases: TGCGCCAGCAGCCCAGGCCGGGGGGCGGGGGATACGCAGTATTTT.